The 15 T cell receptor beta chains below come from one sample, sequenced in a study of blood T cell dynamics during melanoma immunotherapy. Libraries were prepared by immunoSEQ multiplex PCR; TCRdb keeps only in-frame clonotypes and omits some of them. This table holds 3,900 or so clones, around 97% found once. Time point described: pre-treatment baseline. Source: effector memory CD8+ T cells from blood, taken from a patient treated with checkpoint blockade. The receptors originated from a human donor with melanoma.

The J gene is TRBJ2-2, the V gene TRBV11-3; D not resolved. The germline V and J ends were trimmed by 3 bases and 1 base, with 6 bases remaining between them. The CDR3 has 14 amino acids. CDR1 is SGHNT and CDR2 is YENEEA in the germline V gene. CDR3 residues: CASSFGLNTGELFF. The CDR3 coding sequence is TGTGCCAGCAGCTTTGGTCTGAACACCGGGGAGCTGTTTTTT.

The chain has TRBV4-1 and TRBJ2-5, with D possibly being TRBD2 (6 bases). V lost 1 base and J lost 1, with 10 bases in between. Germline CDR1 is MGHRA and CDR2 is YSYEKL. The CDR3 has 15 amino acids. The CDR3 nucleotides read TGCGCCAGCAGCCAAGTGGCGGGGTTCCAAGAGACCCAGTACTTC. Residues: CASSQVAGFQETQYF.

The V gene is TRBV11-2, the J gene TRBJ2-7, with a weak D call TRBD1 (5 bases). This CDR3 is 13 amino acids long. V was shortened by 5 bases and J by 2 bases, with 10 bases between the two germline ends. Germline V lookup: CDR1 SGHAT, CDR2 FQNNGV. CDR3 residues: CASSMDKTYEQYF. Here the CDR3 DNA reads TGTGCCAGCAGCATGGACAAAACCTACGAGCAGTACTTC.

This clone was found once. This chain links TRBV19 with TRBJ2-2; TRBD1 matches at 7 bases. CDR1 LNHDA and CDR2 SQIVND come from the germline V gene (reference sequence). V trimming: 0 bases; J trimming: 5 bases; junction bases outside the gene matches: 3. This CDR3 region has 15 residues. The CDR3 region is CASSIDRGLTGELFF. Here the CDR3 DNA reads TGTGCCAGTAGTATAGACAGGGGGTTGACCGGGGAGCTGTTTTTT. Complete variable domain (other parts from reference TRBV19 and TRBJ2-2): DGGITQSPKYLFRKEGQNVTLSCEQNLNHDAMYWYRQDPGQGLRLIYYSQIVNDFQKGDIAEGYSVSREKKESFPLTVTSAQKNPTAFYLCASSIDRGLTGELFFGEGSRLTVL.

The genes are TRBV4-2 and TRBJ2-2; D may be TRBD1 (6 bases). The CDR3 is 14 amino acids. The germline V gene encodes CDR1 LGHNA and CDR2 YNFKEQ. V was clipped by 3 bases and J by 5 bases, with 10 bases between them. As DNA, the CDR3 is TGTGCCAGCAGCCAGACAGGACGGACCGGGGAGCTGTTTTTT. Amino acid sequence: CASSQTGRTGELFF.

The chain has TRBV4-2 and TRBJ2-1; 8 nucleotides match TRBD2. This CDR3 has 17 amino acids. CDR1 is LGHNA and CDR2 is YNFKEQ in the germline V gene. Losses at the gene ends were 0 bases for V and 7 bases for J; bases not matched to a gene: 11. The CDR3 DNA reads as TGTGCCAGCAGCCAAGATTGGCGACTAGCGACCGGTAATGAGCAGTTCTTC. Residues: CASSQDWRLATGNEQFF.

The CDR3 DNA follows: TGTGCCAGCAGCCTGCGGGACAGGGGCCACGAGCAGTACTTC. It encodes CASSLRDRGHEQYF. V gene TRBV5-6 combines with J gene TRBJ2-7; TRBD1 agrees at 10 bases. In germline, CDR1 is SGHDT, CDR2 YYEEEE. The CDR3 contains 14 residues. J gave up 5 bases and V 4 bases, and 6 bases lay outside the gene matches.

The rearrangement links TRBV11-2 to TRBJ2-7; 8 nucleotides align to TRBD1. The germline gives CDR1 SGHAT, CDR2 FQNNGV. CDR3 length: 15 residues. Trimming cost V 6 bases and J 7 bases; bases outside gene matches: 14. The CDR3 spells CASSHLGQGAREQYF. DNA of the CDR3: TGTGCCAGCAGTCACTTGGGGCAGGGGGCGAGGGAGCAGTACTTC. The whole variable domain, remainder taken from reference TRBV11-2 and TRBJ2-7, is EAGVAQSPRYKIIEKRQSVAFWCNPISGHATLYWYQQILGQGPKLLIQFQNNGVVDDSQLPKDRFSAERLKGVDSTLKIQPAKLEDSAVYLCASSHLGQGAREQYFGPGTRLTVT.

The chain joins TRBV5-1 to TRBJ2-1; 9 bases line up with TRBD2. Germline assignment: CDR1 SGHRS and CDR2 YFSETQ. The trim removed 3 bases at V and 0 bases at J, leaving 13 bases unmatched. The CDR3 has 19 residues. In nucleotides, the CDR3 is TGCGCCAGCAGCTCCTTGACTAGCGGTTTAATTAGCTCCTACAATGAGCAGTTCTTC. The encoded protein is CASSSLTSGLISSYNEQFF.

CDR3 in amino acids: CASSQELGEGQPQHF. The CDR3 DNA follows: TGCGCCAGCAGCCAAGAATTAGGGGAGGGCCAGCCCCAGCATTTT. This chain uses TRBV4-1 with TRBJ1-5, with D possibly matching TRBD1 (5 bases). Germline-derived CDR1 and CDR2 are MGHRA and YSYEKL. The germline V and J ends were trimmed by 0 bases and 7 bases, with 13 bases remaining between them. The CDR3 is 15 residues long.

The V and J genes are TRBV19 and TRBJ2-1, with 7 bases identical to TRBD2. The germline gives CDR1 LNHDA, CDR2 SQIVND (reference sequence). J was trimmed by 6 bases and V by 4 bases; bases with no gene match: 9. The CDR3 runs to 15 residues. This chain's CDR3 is CASSSAAGAPNEQFF. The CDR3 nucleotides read TGTGCCAGTAGTAGCGCCGCGGGAGCCCCCAATGAGCAGTTCTTC. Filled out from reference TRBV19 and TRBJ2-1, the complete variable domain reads DGGITQSPKYLFRKEGQNVTLSCEQNLNHDAMYWYRQDPGQGLRLIYYSQIVNDFQKGDIAEGYSVSREKKESFPLTVTSAQKNPTAFYLCASSSAAGAPNEQFFGPGTRLTVL.

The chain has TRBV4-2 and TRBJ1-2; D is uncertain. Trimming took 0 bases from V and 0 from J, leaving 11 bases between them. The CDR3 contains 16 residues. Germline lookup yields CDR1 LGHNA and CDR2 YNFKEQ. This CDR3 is CASSQDRSGTNYGYTF. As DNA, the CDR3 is TGTGCCAGCAGCCAAGATCGGTCCGGGACTAACTATGGCTACACCTTC.

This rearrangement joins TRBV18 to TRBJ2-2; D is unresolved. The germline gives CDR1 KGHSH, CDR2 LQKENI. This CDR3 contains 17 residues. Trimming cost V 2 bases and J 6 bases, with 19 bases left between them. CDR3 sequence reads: CASSPNTPGFVSGELFF. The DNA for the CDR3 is TGTGCCAGCTCACCAAATACCCCAGGTTTTGTGTCCGGGGAGCTGTTTTTT.

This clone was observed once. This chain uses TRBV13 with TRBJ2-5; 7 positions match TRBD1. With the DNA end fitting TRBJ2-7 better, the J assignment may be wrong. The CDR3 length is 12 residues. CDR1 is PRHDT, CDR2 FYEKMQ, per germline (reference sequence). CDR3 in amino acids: CASSLQGDEQYF. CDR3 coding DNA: TGTGCCAGCAGCTTACAGGGGGACGAGCAGTACTTC.

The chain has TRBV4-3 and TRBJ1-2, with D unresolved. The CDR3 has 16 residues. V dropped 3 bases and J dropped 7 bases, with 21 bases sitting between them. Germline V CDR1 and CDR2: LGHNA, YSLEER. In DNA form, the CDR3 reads TGCGCCAGCAGCCAGGCCCCATGGGCCGTTGGTAGTGGCTACACCTTC. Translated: CASSQAPWAVGSGYTF.